The 4 T cell receptor beta chains below were found in one sample sequenced in a study of breast tumors, draining lymph nodes, adjacent tissues (dated by TCRdb to the mid-2010s). Libraries were prepared through multiplex PCR. This sample was sequenced with an Illumina HiSeq 2000. In-frame beta chains were kept once TCRdb had trimmed the public reads at Q25 with fastp and called clones with MiXCR. One record per CDR3 amino acid sequence lists the most common genes and DNA. This sample holds tens of thousands of distinct CDR3 sequences; almost 70% were observed only once. Around 22% of the sample comes from the top ten. Material: tumor-adjacent breast tissue. The receptors stem from a female donor with breast cancer. Some clones in this sample may be carry-over from other donors' samples.

This clonotype is classed as medium-sized. The rearrangement links TRBV20-1 to TRBJ2-7; 8 bases are shared with TRBD2. Germline V gene data show CDR1 as DFQATT and CDR2 as SNEGSKA (reference sequence). V trimming: 0 bases; J trimming: 3 bases; junction bases outside the gene matches: 7. CDR3 size: 15 residues. The DNA of the CDR3 is TGCAGTGCTAGAGAGGCCAGCGGGGGCCTCTACGAGCAGTACTTC. It translates to CSAREASGGLYEQYF.

The chain is built from TRBV5-1 and TRBJ2-2, with D possibly matching TRBD1 (6 bases). CDR1 is SGHRS and CDR2 is YFSETQ in the germline V gene. The CDR3 extends over 16 amino acids. With 4 bases removed from V and 4 bases from J, the gap between germline ends came to 17 bases. The CDR3, as DNA: TGCGCCAGCAGCCACGGACAGCGCACGGTCACCGGGGAGCTGTTTTTT. Translation gives CASSHGQRTVTGELFF.

This clonotype was found many times. The chain is built from TRBV14 and TRBJ2-2; D gene unclear. Germline CDR1 is SGHDN and CDR2 is FVKESK. The CDR3 is 14 residues long. Between the trimmed V and J ends, which lost 0 bases and 5 bases, there was a span of 7 bases. This CDR3 is CASSQDSQTGELFF. CDR3 in DNA: TGTGCCAGCAGCCAAGATTCGCAGACCGGGGAGCTGTTTTTT.

V gene TRBV5-4 combines with J gene TRBJ2-3; TRBD2 matches at 10 bases. Germline V CDR1 and CDR2: SGHNT, YYREEE (reference sequence). The V segment lost 3 bases and the J segment 2 bases; nucleotides outside the gene matches: 6. The CDR3 is made up of 16 amino acids. The CDR3 reads CASSSGTSGNTDTQYF. CDR3 DNA sequence: TGTGCCAGCAGCTCGGGCACTAGCGGGAACACAGATACGCAGTATTTT. The full variable domain, rest sourced from reference TRBV5-4 and TRBJ2-3, is ETGVTQSPTHLIKTRGQQVTLRCSSQSGHNTVSWYQQALGQGPQFIFQYYREEENGRGNFPPRFSGLQFPNYSSELNVNALELDDSALYLCASSSGTSGNTDTQYFGPGTRLTVL.